Given below is one TCR beta chain in context. This clonotype showed up many times. Its antigen specificity is not known. No base quality values were provided; no much bigger clone lies one nucleotide off. The sample belongs to a study of CD8 T cells in ankylosing spondylitis (dated by TCRdb to 2015 to 2018). For the wider study: To find TCR variants linked to disease, the study profiled T cell receptor beta repertoires in ankylosing spondylitis patients and healthy donors. The full study cohort comprised approximately 23 ankylosing spondylitis patients and 85 to 120 healthy donors. Peripheral blood was sampled, and synovial fluid was also collected from ankylosing spondylitis patients. The study at large found these results: A TCR beta motif made up of several highly homologous amino acid variants appeared to be characteristic of blood from ankylosing spondylitis patients. The disease-linked clones showed a CD8+ phenotype and occurred at relatively low frequencies in peripheral blood. Some TCR beta motif variants had previously been reported in synovial fluid and blood of reactive arthritis patients, which suggested common disease-initiation mechanisms. The disease-linked clones were reported to be significantly enriched in matched synovial fluid samples from ankylosing spondylitis patients.

Germline trimming: 2 bases from V, 5 bases from J; junction bases outside gene matches: 4. The CDR3 measures 14 amino acids from cysteine to phenylalanine. Only CDR3 DNA is held: 42 bases, read in frame from base 1. CDR1 DFQATT and CDR2 SNEGSKA were looked up in the germline V gene (reference sequence). These reads were obtained on an Illumina HiSeq 2500. TCR beta libraries were prepared by quantitative 5'-RACE with molecular barcodes. The authors' analysis ran thus. A new computational method based on a probabilistic model of VDJ rearrangement was used to identify disease-linked TCR variants. The raw public reads went through TCRdb reprocessing: fastp at Q25, MiXCR clone calling, in-frame beta chains kept. Rows matching on CDR3 protein sequence are summarized as one entry with the most common DNA and genes. In this record, the V and J calls reflect TCRdb's handling and not the investigators' own analysis. A total of about 240,000 distinct CDR3 sequences appear in this sample, approximately 9% of them only once. The ten largest clones represent 6.8% of the sample.

Sequencing was carried out using blood, either unsorted or a sorted T cell fraction (not recorded which). The receptor was derived from a male donor with ankylosing spondylitis or in good health (not recorded which). The chain is assembled from TRBV20-1 and TRBJ2-5, and TRBD2 aligns with 11 junction nucleotides. At the DNA level, the sequence is TGCAGTGCTAGAATAGCGGGGGGGCAGGAGACCCAGTACTTC. This gives the protein CSARIAGGQETQYF.